The 21 T cell receptor beta chains in this list originate from one sample, sequenced in a study of response to subunit inactivated influenza vaccine. From the RT-PCR reads, TCRdb called clonotypes with MiXCR, one entry per CDR3 protein. The top ten clones hold around 13% of a sample with 540,000 or so distinct CDR3 sequences, over 10% of them seen once. Sequencing used PBMCs from blood, obtained more than 35 days after vaccination. These receptors were collected from a man in his fifties who received an inactivated influenza vaccine.

This clonotype appeared a few times. This chain joins TRBV5-1 and TRBJ2-7, with 10 bases matching TRBD1. Germline V gene sequence: CDR1 SGHRS, CDR2 YFSETQ. The length of the CDR3 is 15 residues. V lost 7 bases to trimming and J lost 6 bases; unmatched junction nucleotides: 13. The CDR3 DNA is TGCGCCAGCGCATACCCAGGGACAGGGGATGGCGAGCAGTACTTC. Translation gives CASAYPGTGDGEQYF.

This clonotype has at least ten counts. The V gene is TRBV12-3 or TRBV12-4, the J gene TRBJ2-2; D possibly corresponds to TRBD2 (6 bases). The CDR3 extends over 14 amino acids. V lost 6 bases and J lost 0, with 8 bases in between. The CDR3 nucleotides read TGTGCCAGCAGGGGACTTGCGAACACCGGGGAGCTGTTTTTT. Its translation is CASRGLANTGELFF.

The V and J genes are TRBV15 and TRBJ1-3; D is ambiguous. Germline lookup yields CDR1 LNHNV and CDR2 YYDKDF (reference sequence). The CDR3 sequence is 15 residues long. Trimming shortened V by 3 bases and J by 0 bases, and 9 bases separated the two germline ends. The CDR3 spells CATSRDFSSGNTIYF. The CDR3, as DNA: TGTGCCACCAGCAGGGACTTCTCCTCTGGAAACACCATATATTTT.

The V gene is TRBV7-2, the J gene TRBJ1-5, with a tentative D call TRBD1 (5 bases). Germline V gene lookup returns CDR1 SGHTA and CDR2 FQGNSA. The V and J ends lost 8 bases and 7 bases respectively, with 18 bases between them. CDR3 size: 14 residues. The CDR3 DNA sequence: TGTGCCAGCGAGCGGGGACCCGCCCCACAGCCCCAGCATTTT. Translated, it gives CASERGPAPQPQHF.

In its sample, this clonotype was seen a few times. The V and J genes are TRBV6-2 or TRBV6-3 and TRBJ2-7; 8 bases align to TRBD2. Trimming took 0 bases from V and 3 from J; bases not matched to a gene: 16. This CDR3 spans 19 amino acids. CDR1 MNHEY and CDR2 SVGEGT come from the germline V gene. The CDR3 nucleotides read TGTGCCAGCAGTTACTCGATGGGGGACTTTCTAGCGGGCCTCTACGAGCAGTACTTC. Its translation: CASSYSMGDFLAGLYEQYF.

This chain uses TRBV28 with TRBJ1-5; the D is unclear. Germline V lookup: CDR1 MDHEN, CDR2 SYDVKM. Trimming left V 7 bases short and J 0 bases short, with 7 bases between. CDR3 length: 13 amino acids. In DNA form, the CDR3 reads TGTGCCAGCATCCGGGATAGCAATCAGCCCCAGCATTTT. Translating gives CASIRDSNQPQHF.

This clonotype turned up a few times. V and J are TRBV4-2 and TRBJ2-1; 11 nucleotides line up with TRBD2. Germline CDR1 reads LGHNA; CDR2 reads YNFKEQ. The CDR3 runs to 21 residues. V shed 1 base and J 6 bases; nucleotides not matched to a gene: 20. The CDR3 here is CASSQANLGTSGATYPNEQFF. The CDR3, as DNA: TGTGCCAGCAGCCAAGCCAACCTAGGGACTAGCGGAGCCACTTACCCCAATGAGCAGTTCTTC.

The chain carries TRBV5-1 and TRBJ2-7; TRBD1 matches 9 bases. The CDR3 consists of 16 residues. Germline V gene lookup returns CDR1 SGHRS and CDR2 YFSETQ. Unmatched junction bases numbered 9, after V lost 1 base and J lost 4 bases. CDR3: CASSLYETGGQYEQYF. The CDR3 nucleotides are TGCGCCAGCAGCTTGTACGAGACAGGGGGGCAGTACGAGCAGTACTTC.

This clonotype has only one observation. The gene calls are TRBV7-9 and TRBJ2-5, with 9 bases that match TRBD2. Looked up from germline, CDR1 is SEHNR and CDR2 is FQNEAQ (reference sequence). The CDR3 is made up of 14 amino acids. V trimming: 5 bases; J trimming: 3 bases; junction bases outside the gene matches: 4. The CDR3 nucleotides read TGTGCCAGCAGCCGCGCGGGGGGGGAAGAGACCCAGTACTTC. This gives the protein CASSRAGGEETQYF.

This clonotype was counted ten times or more. The rearrangement joins TRBV15 to TRBJ2-1; TRBD2 matches at 10 bases. This CDR3 is built from 19 residues. V lost 2 bases, J lost 4 bases, and 14 bases stayed unmatched. Germline assignment: CDR1 LNHNV and CDR2 YYDKDF (reference sequence). CDR3 protein: CATSRSRSLAGDSYNEQFF. The CDR3, as DNA: TGTGCCACCAGCAGATCCCGTAGCCTAGCGGGGGACTCTTACAATGAGCAGTTCTTC. The variable domain in full, with the rest retrieved from reference TRBV15 and TRBJ2-1, is DAMVIQNPRYQVTQFGKPVTLSCSQTLNHNVMYWYQQKSSQAPKLLFHYYDKDFNNEADTPDNFQSRRPNTSFCFLDIRSPGLGDTAMYLCATSRSRSLAGDSYNEQFFGPGTRLTVL.

This clonotype occurred many times. The chain combines TRBV4-2 with TRBJ2-6; 7 nucleotides match TRBD1. Germline V gene lookup returns CDR1 LGHNA and CDR2 YNFKEQ. This CDR3 contains 22 residues. V shed 4 bases, J shed 0 bases, and the junction held 21 bases outside the gene matches. The CDR3 DNA is TGTGCCAGCAGCCTGAGACAGGGTCGGTCGTGGGGTTCGGACTCTGGGGCCAACGTCCTGACTTTC. Protein: CASSLRQGRSWGSDSGANVLTF.

This chain links TRBV11-1 with TRBJ2-4; possible D gene TRBD2, 6 bases. Trimming cost V 4 bases and J 0 bases, with 13 bases left between them. The germline CDR1 and CDR2 sequences are SGHAT and FQDESV (reference sequence). The CDR3 loop spans 16 amino acids. As DNA, the CDR3 is TGTGCCAGCAGCTCGGGGGACCACATAGCCAAAAACATTCAGTACTTC. It translates to CASSSGDHIAKNIQYF.

The J gene is TRBJ2-2, the V gene TRBV6-2 or TRBV6-3; a possible D gene is TRBD1 (5 bases). The germline V gene encodes CDR1 MNHEY and CDR2 SVGEGT. The CDR3 consists of 16 residues. V was trimmed by 5 bases and J by 7 bases, leaving 20 bases between them. CDR3 region: CASSGLDSHFVGELFF. CDR3 bases: TGTGCCAGCAGTGGTCTAGACAGCCACTTTGTCGGGGAGCTGTTTTTT.

There are a few counts of this clonotype. CDR3 sequence reads: CASRHKQGMTEAFF. The CDR3 region has the DNA TGTGCCAGCAGGCATAAACAGGGTATGACTGAAGCTTTCTTT. The chain recombines TRBV2 with TRBJ1-1; TRBD1 is a possible D gene (6 bases). The V gene lost 6 bases and the J gene lost 5 bases, with 16 bases spanning the gap. Per the germline V gene, CDR1 is SNHLY and CDR2 is FYNNEI. This CDR3 comprises 14 residues.

Concerning this clonotype: A junction end diverges from the germline sequence, so it may reflect a read error. V is TRBV20-1 and J is TRBJ2-5; 8 nucleotides align to TRBD2. Germline loops: CDR1 DFQATT, CDR2 SNEGSKA (reference sequence). The CDR3 is 11 amino acids. The CDR3 coding sequence is TGCAGTGCCGCGTTCAATAGCGGGACATTCTTC. The encoded protein is CSAAFNSGTFF.

The chain has TRBV20-1 and TRBJ1-6; 8 bases are shared with TRBD1. The CDR3 consists of 14 residues. V gave up 3 bases and J gave up 6 bases; unmatched junction bases: 4. Per germline, CDR1 DFQATT and CDR2 SNEGSKA (reference sequence). The CDR3 sequence is CSASAGGGNSPLHF. DNA of the CDR3: TGCAGTGCTAGCGCAGGGGGCGGTAATTCACCCCTCCACTTT.

This clonotype has more than one count but fewer than ten. V gene TRBV20-1 combines with J gene TRBJ2-5; D is unresolved. V was pared by 3 bases and J by 1 base, with 3 bases between. The CDR3 length is 11 residues. Germline CDR1 reads DFQATT; CDR2 reads SNEGSKA (reference sequence). The CDR3 nucleotides are TGCAGTGCTAGGGCCCAAGAGACCCAGTACTTC. It yields the protein CSARAQETQYF.

The chain employs TRBV2 and TRBJ2-7; D is ambiguous. The germline CDR1 and CDR2 sequences are SNHLY and FYNNEI. Trimming shortened V by 4 bases and J by 4 bases, and 8 bases separated the two germline ends. The CDR3 contains 12 residues. CDR3 sequence (DNA): TGTGCCAGCAGTGGGATTTCTTACGAGCAGTACTTC. It specifies CASSGISYEQYF.

The chain carries TRBV6-2 or TRBV6-3 and TRBJ2-3, with 8 positions matching TRBD2. CDR1 MNHEY and CDR2 SVGEGT come from the germline V gene. V trimming: 4 bases; J trimming: 1 base; junction bases outside the gene matches: 4. The CDR3 runs to 15 residues. The CDR3 is CASSSLAGRTDTQYF. The CDR3 nucleotides read TGTGCCAGCAGTTCCTTAGCGGGGCGCACAGATACGCAGTATTTT.

The CDR3 here is CATSLPGVTGELFF. CDR3 in DNA: TGTGCCACCAGTTTACCGGGTGTCACCGGGGAGCTGTTTTTT. This chain joins TRBV24-1 and TRBJ2-2; D call uncertain. The germline V and J ends were trimmed by 6 bases and 4 bases, with 11 bases remaining between them. The germline gives CDR1 KGHDR, CDR2 SFDVKD. The CDR3 loop spans 14 amino acids.

V usage is TRBV2 and J usage is TRBJ2-5; D is unresolved. With 2 bases removed from V and 10 bases from J, the gap between germline ends came to 8 bases. This CDR3 region has 11 residues. The V gene's germline CDR1 is SNHLY and CDR2 FYNNEI. CDR3 loop: CASSENMGQYF. The CDR3, as DNA: TGTGCCAGCAGTGAAAACATGGGCCAGTACTTC.